The 8 T cell receptor beta chains below all came from one sample that was sequenced in a study of CD8+ T cells in alopecia areata. CD4, CD8alpha, NKG2D, NKG2ACE and other markers guided sorting of pooled cutaneous lymph node cells. Extraction and reverse transcription of RNA yielded cDNA as the sequencing template. TCRdb keeps only in-frame clones here, not all; method: immunoSEQ multiplex PCR. The sample yields roughly 260,000 clones, without any singletons. Sequencing was done on a sample of CD4+ T cells sorted from a lymph node. Receptors originate from a C3H/HeJ mouse with alopecia areata. Strain haplotype (MHC): H2-k.

Comment on this clone: These gene names are mouse names. The read is 4 residues too short to cover the CDR3 end, so that end is filled in from the germline J gene. The chain has TRBV29 and TRBJ2-3, with TRBD1 as a possible D gene (6 bases). V was clipped by 0 bases and J by 0 bases, with 7 bases between them. The CDR3 runs 15 residues. CDR1 and CDR2 (germline): MSHET, SYDVDS. The CDR3 reads CASSLSTGSAETLYF. The covered CDR3 bases are TGTGCTAGCAGTTTATCGACAGGTAGTGCAGAA.

With regard to this clone: Mouse germline and gene names are used. The CDR3 is cut off 4 residues early in the read; its end comes from the germline J gene. The rearrangement uses TRBV1 and TRBJ2-2; either TRBD1 or TRBD2 may fit D (6 bases each). Germline CDR1 is NSQYPW and CDR2 is LRSPGD (reference sequence). The V end lost 1 base, the J end lost 4 bases, and 10 bases lay between the germline ends. CDR3 length equals 15 residues. The CDR3 spells CTCSAGGLGTGQLYF. The part of the CDR3 DNA that was read is TGCACCTGCAGTGCAGGGGGGCTCGGCACCGGG. Full variable domain (remainder filled in from reference TRBV1 and TRBJ2-2): VTLLEQNPRWRLVPRGQAVNLRCILKNSQYPWMSWYQQDLQKQLQWLFTLRSPGDKEVKSLPGADYLATRVTDTELRLQVANMSQGRTLYCTCSAGGLGTGQLYFGEGSKLTVL.

Worth noting for this clone: Gene names and germline refer to mouse. The read ends 4 residues before the CDR3 terminus; that terminus is restored from the germline J gene. Other DNA sequences in this sample translate to the same CDR3. The J gene is TRBJ2-5, the V gene TRBV1; TRBD2 matches 7 bases. Trimming removed 1 base from V and 3 bases from J; junction bases left unmatched: 1. The CDR3 sequence is 14 residues long. The germline CDR1 and CDR2 sequences are NSQYPW and LRSPGD (reference sequence). The CDR3 loop reads CTCSAVWGQDTQYF. The part of the CDR3 DNA that was read is TGCACCTGCAGTGCAGTCTGGGGGCAAGAC.

This clone was found a few times. Gene labels here are mouse ones. From the germline J gene comes the end of the CDR3, since the read stops 4 residues before it. The gene calls are TRBV1 and TRBJ2-5; D ambiguous. The CDR3 is 12 amino acids. V lost 5 bases, J lost 2 bases, and 5 bases lay in between. CDR1 is NSQYPW and CDR2 is LRSPGD in the germline V gene (reference sequence). CDR3 sequence: CTCSTSQDTQYF. The DNA read from the CDR3 is TGCACCTGCAGTACATCCCAAGAC.

This clone has just a few counts. The genes and germline here are from mouse. The sequenced CDR3 bases are TGCACCTGCAGTGCAGATAACAGTTATGCAGAA. It translates to CTCSADNSYAE. The entire CDR3 protein is CTCSADNSYAETLYF. The J gene is TRBJ2-3, the V gene TRBV1, with D uncertain. The sequence runs out 4 residues before the end of the CDR3; the remainder is reconstructed from the germline J gene. With 0 bases removed from V and 2 bases from J, the gap between germline ends came to 9 bases. From germline, CDR1 is NSQYPW and CDR2 LRSPGD (reference sequence). The CDR3 contains 15 residues.

This clone was recorded at least ten times. Gene names and germline match the mouse. With the read ending 4 residues before the CDR3 end, the germline J gene is used to fill in that end. The J gene is TRBJ2-3, the V gene TRBV13-1; 7 bases are shared with TRBD2. Germline trimming cut 2 bases from V and 4 bases from J; bases unmatched to any gene: 1. The length of the CDR3 is 13 residues. Germline CDR1 reads NSHNY; CDR2 reads SYGAGN. The sequenced CDR3 bases are TGTGCCAGCAGTGACTGGGGGTCAGAA. Residues: CASSDWGSE. The CDR3 in its entirety is CASSDWGSETLYF.

This clone turned up a few times. Germline and genes here are mouse. The read finishes 4 residues shy of the CDR3 end, and the germline J gene is used to complete it. Other DNA sequences from this sample encode an identical CDR3 as well. This chain uses TRBV1 with TRBJ2-7; 11 nucleotides agree with TRBD2. V shed 3 bases, J shed 3 bases, and the junction held 1 base outside the gene matches. The length of the CDR3 is 14 residues. Per the germline V gene, CDR1 is NSQYPW and CDR2 is LRSPGD (reference sequence). CDR3 protein: CTCSAGTGGYEQYF. The sequenced CDR3 bases are TGCACCTGCAGTGCCGGGACTGGGGGCTAT. The whole variable domain, filled in from reference TRBV1 and TRBJ2-7, reads VTLLEQNPRWRLVPRGQAVNLRCILKNSQYPWMSWYQQDLQKQLQWLFTLRSPGDKEVKSLPGADYLATRVTDTELRLQVANMSQGRTLYCTCSAGTGGYEQYFGPGTRLTVL.

As for this clone: Gene names and germline refer to mouse. Read coverage stops 4 residues before the CDR3 terminus; the germline J gene supplies the remainder. Other DNA sequences within the sample encode an identical CDR3. V usage is TRBV19 and J usage is TRBJ1-1; D possibly corresponds to TRBD1 (5 bases). V dropped 2 bases and J dropped 0 bases, with 8 bases sitting between them. CDR3 length equals 14 residues. Germline V CDR1 and CDR2: FNHDT, SITEND (reference sequence). The DNA read from the CDR3 is TGTGCCAGCAGTATCAGGGTTGCAAACACA. Protein: CASSIRVANT. The CDR3 in full is CASSIRVANTEVFF.